Below are 22 T cell receptor beta chains sequenced from a single sample in a study of beta chain features in type 1 diabetes. For these receptors, no antigen is known. The sequenced template was cDNA made from the entire isolated RNA. TCRdb keeps only in-frame clones here, not all; method: immunoSEQ multiplex PCR. The top ten hold almost 0.02% of the sample, which has a few hundred thousand clones, 11% to 15% seen once. Study-wide results and caveats: TCRB CDR3s from Type 1 diabetes patients were moderately but significantly shorter in all four CD4+ subsets.

The sequenced sample was naive CD4+ T cells from blood. Receptor source: a man in his thirties or forties with type 1 diabetes.

This clone came up a few times. V gene TRBV29-1 combines with J gene TRBJ2-5; 7 nucleotides line up with TRBD1. Looked up from germline, CDR1 is SQVTM and CDR2 is ANQGSEA. CDR3 length: 12 residues. The junction had 3 bases not matched to a gene; V was cut back by 7 bases and J by 1 base. CDR3 sequence (DNA): TGCAGCGCCCGGGACAGCCAAGAGACCCAGTACTTC. Translated, it gives CSARDSQETQYF.

This clone was seen a few times. The chain joins TRBV4-2 to TRBJ2-7, with 10 bases fitting TRBD1. The germline V gene encodes CDR1 LGHNA and CDR2 YNFKEQ. CDR3 length: 15 amino acids. V shed 4 bases and J 3 bases; nucleotides not matched to a gene: 6. The CDR3 region has the DNA TGTGCCAGCAGCCGGGGGACAGGGGTTATCTACGAGCAGTACTTC. Amino acid sequence: CASSRGTGVIYEQYF.

This clone was detected only a few times. The V call is TRBV29-1, the J call TRBJ2-2; 11 nucleotides line up with TRBD2. The trim removed 7 bases at V and 6 bases at J, leaving 4 bases unmatched. Germline V lookup: CDR1 SQVTM, CDR2 ANQGSEA. The CDR3 is 13 amino acids. The DNA of the CDR3 is TGCAGCGCCGCGGGACTAGCGGCCGGGGAGCTGTTTTTT. Translated: CSAAGLAAGELFF.

This clone was recorded a few times. The J gene is TRBJ2-6, the V gene TRBV7-9; the D is unclear. CDR1 and CDR2 from the germline V gene are SEHNR and FQNEAQ (reference sequence). Between the trimmed V and J ends, which lost 4 bases and 2 bases, there was a span of 3 bases. The CDR3 runs 13 residues. The CDR3, as DNA: TGTGCCAGCAGCTCGGCTGGGGCCAACGTCCTGACTTTC. Translation gives CASSSAGANVLTF.

The chain employs TRBV30 and TRBJ1-2; no firm D call. Germline V gene data show CDR1 as GTSNPN and CDR2 as SVGIG (reference sequence). The CDR3 covers 15 residues. V dropped 4 bases and J dropped 7 bases, with 22 bases sitting between them. CDR3 sequence (DNA): TGTGCCTGGACCCGTCTTGGGCGCTTCTATGGTGGCTACACCTTC. It specifies CAWTRLGRFYGGYTF.

V is TRBV6-5 and J is TRBJ2-1, with 9 bases identical to TRBD2. The CDR3 consists of 15 residues. The germline V gene has CDR1 MNHEY and CDR2 SVGAGI. V dropped 3 bases and J dropped 12; count of bases not matched to a gene: 12. The CDR3 DNA sequence: TGTGCCAGCAGTTATTTAGCGGGGGCCGGGAAGAGGCAGTTCTTC. Protein: CASSYLAGAGKRQFF.

This clone turned up a few times. The V and J genes are TRBV2 and TRBJ1-5; D may be TRBD1 (6 bases). The CDR3 length is 15 residues. V lost 7 bases to trimming and J lost 2 bases, with 15 bases between them. Germline CDR1 reads SNHLY; CDR2 reads FYNNEI. The CDR3, as DNA: TGTGCCAGCACCCTGGACAGTTATGGCAATCAGCCCCAGCATTTT. Translated: CASTLDSYGNQPQHF.

The rearrangement joins TRBV6-6 to TRBJ2-5; possibly TRBD2 for D (5 bases). Germline V gene sequence: CDR1 MNHNY, CDR2 SVGAGI (reference sequence). The V and J ends lost 2 bases and 5 bases respectively, with 12 bases between them. This CDR3 is built from 14 residues. In DNA, the CDR3 is TGTGCCAGCAGTTACGCTAGCCCCCATGAGACCCAGTACTTC. Translated, it gives CASSYASPHETQYF.

V usage is TRBV5-4 and J usage is TRBJ2-7, with TRBD2 as a possible D gene (6 bases). Deletions cut 3 bases from V and 3 bases from J, with 10 bases between. Germline CDR1 and CDR2: SGHNT and YYREEE (reference sequence). The CDR3 extends over 13 amino acids. As DNA, the CDR3 is TGTGCCAGCAGCTCTGGACTATTCTACGAGCAGTACTTC. Translation: CASSSGLFYEQYF. The full variable domain, its missing parts supplied by reference TRBV5-4 and TRBJ2-7, is ETGVTQSPTHLIKTRGQQVTLRCSSQSGHNTVSWYQQALGQGPQFIFQYYREEENGRGNFPPRFSGLQFPNYSSELNVNALELDDSALYLCASSSGLFYEQYFGPGTRLTVT.

This clone turned up a few times. The DNA for the CDR3 is TGTGCCTGGAGGCAGGGGGTGGGCTATGGCTACACCTTC. The encoded protein is CAWRQGVGYGYTF. The chain couples TRBV30 to TRBJ1-2; the match to TRBD1 covers 7 bases. The CDR3 runs 13 residues. Germline-derived CDR1 and CDR2 are GTSNPN and SVGIG (reference sequence). V lost 3 bases to trimming and J lost 4 bases; unmatched junction nucleotides: 5.

On this clone: A junction end diverges from the germline sequence, so it may reflect a read error. The V call is TRBV7-7, the J call TRBJ2-1; 8 nucleotides agree with TRBD2. The CDR3 is 12 residues long. Per the germline V gene, CDR1 is SSHAT and CDR2 is FNYEAQ (reference sequence). This chain's CDR3 is CASSPGGGEQFF. As DNA, the CDR3 is TGTGCTAGCAGCCCGGGGGGGGGTGAGCAGTTCTTC.

This sequence joins TRBV4-1 and TRBJ1-1; unclear D gene. This CDR3 comprises 15 residues. V was cut by 0 bases and J by 0 bases, with 8 bases left in between. Germline CDR1 and CDR2: MGHRA and YSYEKL. CDR3 amino acids: CASSQEPQMNTEAFF. The CDR3 DNA is TGCGCCAGCAGCCAAGAGCCACAGATGAACACTGAAGCTTTCTTT.

V usage is TRBV29-1 and J usage is TRBJ2-5, with D perhaps matching TRBD1 (5 bases). Germline V gives CDR1 SQVTM, CDR2 ANQGSEA. CDR3 length equals 13 residues. Trimming cost V 4 bases and J 11 bases, with 20 bases left between them. CDR3 sequence reads: CSVGRAIGDGQYF. CDR3 DNA: TGCAGCGTTGGCAGGGCCATAGGAGACGGGCAGTACTTC. Looking up the rest from reference TRBV29-1 and TRBJ2-5 gives the full variable domain: SAVISQKPSRDICQRGTSLTIQCQVDSQVTMMFWYRQQPGQSLTLIATANQGSEATYESGFVIDKFPISRPNLTFSTLTVSNMSPEDSSIYLCSVGRAIGDGQYFGPGTRLLVL.

The chain carries TRBV18 and TRBJ2-1, with 7 positions matching TRBD1. Trimming at V came to 2 bases and at J to 11 bases, leaving 3 bases not matched to a gene. There are 12 residues in the CDR3. The V gene's germline CDR1 is KGHSH and CDR2 LQKENI. This chain's CDR3 is CASSPDREKQFF. The CDR3 DNA follows: TGTGCCAGCTCACCAGACAGGGAAAAGCAGTTCTTC.

The gene calls are TRBV6-5 and TRBJ2-7, with 10 bases matching TRBD1. CDR1 is MNHEY, CDR2 SVGAGI, per germline. The V gene end was trimmed by 0 bases and the J gene end by 7 bases; junction bases not matched to a gene: 9. This CDR3 spans 16 amino acids. For the CDR3, the DNA is TGTGCCAGCAGTTACTCGTCCGGGACAGGGGCGGGGGAGCAGTACTTC. Protein product: CASSYSSGTGAGEQYF.

This clone was found a few times. The chain carries TRBV19 and TRBJ2-7, with 10 nucleotides matching TRBD1. The CDR3 is 13 residues long. CDR1 is LNHDA, CDR2 SQIVND, per germline (reference sequence). Losses at the gene ends were 10 bases for V and 7 bases for J; bases not matched to a gene: 10. The CDR3: CATRDRGLREQYF. CDR3 DNA: TGTGCCACCAGGGACAGGGGCCTACGGGAGCAGTACTTC. Full variable domain (missing parts from reference TRBV19 and TRBJ2-7): DGGITQSPKYLFRKEGQNVTLSCEQNLNHDAMYWYRQDPGQGLRLIYYSQIVNDFQKGDIAEGYSVSREKKESFPLTVTSAQKNPTAFYLCATRDRGLREQYFGPGTRLTVT.

This clone was counted a few times. The rearrangement links TRBV2 to TRBJ2-3, with 12 bases identical to TRBD1. From germline, CDR1 is SNHLY and CDR2 FYNNEI. V lost 6 bases and J lost 3; bases outside the gene matches: 1. The CDR3 extends over 14 amino acids. CDR3 DNA sequence: TGTGCCAGCAGGGGACAGGGGGCAACAGATACGCAGTATTTT. Translated, it gives CASRGQGATDTQYF.

The CDR3, as DNA: TGCGCCAGCAGCTTGGAAGGCAGGGGTGTTGCTGAAGCTTTCTTT. The encoded protein is CASSLEGRGVAEAFF. The rearrangement uses TRBV5-1 and TRBJ1-1; weak D call: TRBD1 (6 bases). Germline CDR1 is SGHRS and CDR2 is YFSETQ. Trimming took 0 bases from V and 6 from J, leaving 15 bases between them. The CDR3 runs 15 residues.

This clone was detected only a few times. This chain uses TRBV6-1 with TRBJ1-5; D not resolved. With 8 bases removed from V and 3 bases from J, the gap between germline ends came to 11 bases. Germline-derived CDR1 and CDR2 are MNHNS and SASEGT. This CDR3 has 13 residues. CDR3 protein: CASQQVDNQPQHF. In nucleotides, the CDR3 is TGTGCCAGCCAGCAGGTGGACAATCAGCCCCAGCATTTT.

The chain combines TRBV5-1 with TRBJ2-1, with 9 nucleotides matching TRBD1. After removal of 1 base from V and 0 bases from J, the junction contained 8 bases not matched to a gene. Per the germline V gene, CDR1 is SGHRS and CDR2 is YFSETQ. The CDR3 loop spans 18 amino acids. CDR3 sequence: CASSLSQGALISYNEQFF. The CDR3 nucleotides read TGCGCCAGCAGCTTGTCACAGGGGGCGTTGATCTCCTACAATGAGCAGTTCTTC.

CDR3 residues: CASSSPQGAYEQFF. Written as DNA, the CDR3 is TGTGCCAGCAGCTCCCCACAGGGGGCCTATGAGCAGTTCTTC. The chain has TRBV7-8 and TRBJ2-1; 9 nucleotides align to TRBD1. Germline V lookup: CDR1 SGHVS, CDR2 FQNEAQ. The CDR3 extends over 14 amino acids. V dropped 4 bases and J dropped 8; count of bases not matched to a gene: 6.

The chain couples TRBV5-1 to TRBJ2-7; a weak D match, TRBD1 (6 bases). Looked up from germline, CDR1 is SGHRS and CDR2 is YFSETQ. CDR3 length: 16 amino acids. Trimming took 0 bases from V and 0 from J, leaving 13 bases between them. As DNA, the CDR3 is TGCGCCAGCAGCTTGGCCAGTGGGGGCACCTCCTACGAGCAGTACTTC. Translated: CASSLASGGTSYEQYF. The whole variable domain, remainder taken from reference TRBV5-1 and TRBJ2-7, is KAGVTQTPRYLIKTRGQQVTLSCSPISGHRSVSWYQQTPGQGLQFLFEYFSETQRNKGNFPGRFSGRQFSNSRSEMNVSTLELGDSALYLCASSLASGGTSYEQYFGPGTRLTVT.